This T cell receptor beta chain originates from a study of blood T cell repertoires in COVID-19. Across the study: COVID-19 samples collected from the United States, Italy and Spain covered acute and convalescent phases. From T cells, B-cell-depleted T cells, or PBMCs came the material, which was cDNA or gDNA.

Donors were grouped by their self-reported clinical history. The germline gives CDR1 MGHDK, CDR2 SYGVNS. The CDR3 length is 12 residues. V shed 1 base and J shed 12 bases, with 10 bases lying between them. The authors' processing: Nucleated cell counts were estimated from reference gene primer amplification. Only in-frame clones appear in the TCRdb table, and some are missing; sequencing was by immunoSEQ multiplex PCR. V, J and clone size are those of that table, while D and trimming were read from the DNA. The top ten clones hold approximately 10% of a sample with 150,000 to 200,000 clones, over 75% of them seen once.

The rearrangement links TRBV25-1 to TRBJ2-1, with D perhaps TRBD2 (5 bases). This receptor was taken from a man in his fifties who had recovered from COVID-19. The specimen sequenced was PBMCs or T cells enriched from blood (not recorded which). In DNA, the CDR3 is TGTGCCAGCAGTGAATTAGACGGAGGGCAGTTCTTC. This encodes CASSELDGGQFF.